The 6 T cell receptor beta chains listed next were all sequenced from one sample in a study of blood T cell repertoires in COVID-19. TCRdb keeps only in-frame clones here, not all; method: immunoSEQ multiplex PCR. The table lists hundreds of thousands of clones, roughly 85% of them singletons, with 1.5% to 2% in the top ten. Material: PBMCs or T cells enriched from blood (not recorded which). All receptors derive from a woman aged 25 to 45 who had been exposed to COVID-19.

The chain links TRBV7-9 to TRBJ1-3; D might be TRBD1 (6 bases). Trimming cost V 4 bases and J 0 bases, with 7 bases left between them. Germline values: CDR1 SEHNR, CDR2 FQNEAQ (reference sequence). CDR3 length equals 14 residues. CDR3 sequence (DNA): TGTGCCAGCAGCTCCAGGGGCTCTGGAAACACCATATATTTT. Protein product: CASSSRGSGNTIYF.

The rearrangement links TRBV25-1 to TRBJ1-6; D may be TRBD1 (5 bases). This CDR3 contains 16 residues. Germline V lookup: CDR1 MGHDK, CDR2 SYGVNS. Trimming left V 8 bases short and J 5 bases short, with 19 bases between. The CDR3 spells CASRPAGTANNSPLHF. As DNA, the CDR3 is TGTGCCAGCCGCCCCGCGGGGACGGCCAATAATTCACCCCTCCACTTT.

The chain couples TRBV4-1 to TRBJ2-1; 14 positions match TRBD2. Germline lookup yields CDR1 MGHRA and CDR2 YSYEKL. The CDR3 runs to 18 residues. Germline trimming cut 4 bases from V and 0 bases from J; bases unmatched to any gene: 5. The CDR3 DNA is TGCGCCAGCAGCCTGGGACTAGCGGGAGCATTCTCCTACAATGAGCAGTTCTTC. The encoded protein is CASSLGLAGAFSYNEQFF.

CDR3 in DNA: TGCGCCAGCAGCTTGGCGACGGGGTTATCCTACGAGCAGTACTTC. It is translated as CASSLATGLSYEQYF. This chain uses TRBV5-1 with TRBJ2-7, with D possibly TRBD2 on 5 matching bases. The germline V gene has CDR1 SGHRS and CDR2 YFSETQ. The germline V and J ends were trimmed by 0 bases and 1 base, with 11 bases remaining between them. This CDR3 region has 15 residues. Using reference TRBV5-1 and TRBJ2-7 for the parts outside the CDR3, the full variable domain is KAGVTQTPRYLIKTRGQQVTLSCSPISGHRSVSWYQQTPGQGLQFLFEYFSETQRNKGNFPGRFSGRQFSNSRSEMNVSTLELGDSALYLCASSLATGLSYEQYFGPGTRLTVT.

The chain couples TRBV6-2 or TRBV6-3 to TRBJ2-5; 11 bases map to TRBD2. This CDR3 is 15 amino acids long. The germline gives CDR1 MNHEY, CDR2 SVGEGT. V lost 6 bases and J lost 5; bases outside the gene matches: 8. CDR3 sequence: CASSLAGGPAETQYF. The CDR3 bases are TGTGCCAGCAGCTTAGCGGGGGGGCCGGCGGAGACCCAGTACTTC.

This CDR3 reads CASSLPGHVSGANVLTF. CDR3 nucleotide sequence: TGTGCCAGCAGCTTGCCGGGACATGTCTCTGGGGCCAACGTCCTGACTTTC. The chain recombines TRBV5-4 with TRBJ2-6; the D gene is possibly TRBD1 (6 bases). Germline-derived CDR1 and CDR2 are SGHNT and YYREEE (reference sequence). There are 17 residues in the CDR3. V was trimmed by 1 base and J by 0 bases, leaving 11 bases between them.